The 29 T cell receptor beta chains presented below share a single source sample, sequenced in a study of post-analysis software for immune sequencing data (dated by TCRdb to the mid-2010s). The full study reports these points: Significantly higher frequencies in patients than in controls were found for roughly 5 TRBV segments, including TRBV5-6, TRBV5-1 and TRBV20-1.

Libraries were constructed by PCR. The sequencing machine was an Illumina HiSeq 2500. Unique molecular identifiers were incorporated into TCR beta cDNA libraries to reduce PCR and sequencing biases. TCRdb's own reprocessing of the public reads used fastp at Q25 and MiXCR and kept productive beta chains. Under each unique CDR3 protein, matching rows form one entry showing the most common genes and DNA. Recorded for this sample are around 710,000 distinct CDR3 sequences; around 45% of them occurred a single time. The top ten clonotypes cover roughly 5.2% of the sample. These receptors have no identified antigens. Source material: blood. Receptors originate from a girl aged 5-17 years with multiple sclerosis.

J is TRBJ2-1 and V is TRBV6-5; the D is unclear. This CDR3 region has 15 residues. V was shortened by 6 bases and J by 0 bases, with 12 bases between the two germline ends. Germline V gene sequence: CDR1 MNHEY, CDR2 SVGAGI. Written as DNA, the CDR3 is TGTGCCAGCAGAATCAGCGAGAGCTCCTACAATGAGCAGTTCTTC. Amino acids: CASRISESSYNEQFF.

The chain is built from TRBV6-6 and TRBJ1-2; perhaps TRBD1 as D (5 bases). V shed 5 bases and J shed 5 bases, with 21 bases lying between them. Germline CDR1 MNHNY, CDR2 SVGAGI (reference sequence). The CDR3 is 16 residues long. The CDR3 bases are TGTGCCAGCAGTGCGGACAAGGCGATAGGGGTGTATGGCTACACCTTC. Translated: CASSADKAIGVYGYTF.

The CDR3 coding sequence is TGCAGTGCGAGGGACTCCTTACGGCAGTTCTTC. Its translation: CSARDSLRQFF. The V call is TRBV20-1, the J call TRBJ2-1, with D possibly matching TRBD2 (6 bases). Germline loops: CDR1 DFQATT, CDR2 SNEGSKA (reference sequence). The length of the CDR3 is 11 residues. V shed 6 bases and J shed 12 bases, with 15 bases lying between them.

The gene calls are TRBV5-1 and TRBJ2-7; D may correspond to TRBD1 or TRBD2 (5 bases each). Germline-derived CDR1 and CDR2 are SGHRS and YFSETQ. The germline V and J ends were trimmed by 3 bases and 2 bases, with 15 bases remaining between them. This CDR3 has 15 amino acids. CDR3 DNA: TGCGCCAGCAGCTCGAACCGGGACGGGACCTACGAGCAGTACTTC. It is translated as CASSSNRDGTYEQYF. The full variable domain, completed using reference TRBV5-1 and TRBJ2-7, is KAGVTQTPRYLIKTRGQQVTLSCSPISGHRSVSWYQQTPGQGLQFLFEYFSETQRNKGNFPGRFSGRQFSNSRSEMNVSTLELGDSALYLCASSSNRDGTYEQYFGPGTRLTVT.

This chain connects TRBV20-1 to TRBJ2-1; possibly TRBD1 for D (5 bases). V was trimmed by 5 bases and J by 10 bases, leaving 6 bases between them. Germline V lookup: CDR1 DFQATT, CDR2 SNEGSKA (reference sequence). The CDR3 extends over 9 amino acids. CDR3 nucleotide sequence: TGCAGTGCTGGACAAGAGCAGTTCTTC. Protein: CSAGQEQFF.

This chain uses TRBV6-6 with TRBJ2-3, with 11 positions matching TRBD2. CDR3 length: 17 amino acids. The junction had 8 bases not matched to a gene; V was cut back by 2 bases and J by 4 bases. In germline, CDR1 is MNHNY, CDR2 SVGAGI (reference sequence). The CDR3 spells CASSYTTSGRKADTQYF. The CDR3 DNA follows: TGTGCCAGCAGTTACACCACTAGCGGGAGAAAGGCAGATACGCAGTATTTT.

This clonotype came up a few times. The chain carries TRBV20-1 and TRBJ2-5; D remains ambiguous. This CDR3 has 12 residues. Germline assignment: CDR1 DFQATT and CDR2 SNEGSKA (reference sequence). The CDR3 nucleotides read TGCAGGGCGGATGGACCCGGGGAGACCCAGTACTTC. Translated: CRADGPGETQYF.

This chain joins TRBV7-2 and TRBJ2-5; no definite D call. The CDR3 is 16 residues long. Germline values: CDR1 SGHTA, CDR2 FQGNSA. Trimming cost V 1 base and J 1 base, with 13 bases left between them. The CDR3 nucleotides are TGTGCCAGCAGCTTAGTAAGACTTACTTCCCAAGAGACCCAGTACTTC. Translation gives CASSLVRLTSQETQYF.

In its sample, this clonotype was seen a few times. This chain uses TRBV5-6 with TRBJ2-3; no definite D call. The CDR3 totals 14 residues. Germline V CDR1 and CDR2: SGHDT, YYEEEE. With 8 bases removed from V and 2 bases from J, the gap between germline ends came to 15 bases. The CDR3 region is CASSPYSYTDTQYF. CDR3 nucleotide sequence: TGTGCCAGTAGCCCATACAGCTACACAGATACGCAGTATTTT.

This sequence joins TRBV7-8 and TRBJ2-1, with D perhaps assigned TRBD1 or TRBD2 (5 bases each). CDR3 length equals 15 residues. Germline V gene data show CDR1 as SGHVS and CDR2 as FQNEAQ. The V end was cut by 5 bases, the J end by 4 bases, with 15 bases between. CDR3 loop: CASSPKWDLYNEQFF. In DNA, the CDR3 is TGTGCCAGCAGCCCAAAATGGGACCTATACAATGAGCAGTTCTTC.

This chain links TRBV5-1 with TRBJ2-4; 10 nucleotides line up with TRBD2. The junction had 9 bases not matched to a gene; V was cut back by 5 bases and J by 1 base. The CDR3 runs to 17 residues. CDR1 and CDR2 from the germline V gene are SGHRS and YFSETQ. The CDR3 region has the DNA TGCGCCAGCAGTTCTACACTAGCGGGAACGGCCAAAAACATTCAGTACTTC. This gives the protein CASSSTLAGTAKNIQYF.

The V and J genes are TRBV7-2 and TRBJ2-4; a possible D gene is TRBD2 (6 bases). Gene TRBJ2-7 matches the end of the DNA better, so the J call may be wrong. Per germline, CDR1 SGHTA and CDR2 FQGNSA. The CDR3 has 17 amino acids. Written as DNA, the CDR3 is TGTGCCAGCAATACCGGGACCGGCGGGGTTAAGGGATACGAGCAGTACTTC. Encoded protein: CASNTGTGGVKGYEQYF.

This chain uses TRBV29-1 with TRBJ2-7; D is perhaps TRBD2 (5 bases). This CDR3 contains 16 residues. From germline, CDR1 is SQVTM and CDR2 ANQGSEA. Trimming shortened V by 0 bases and J by 2 bases, and 17 bases separated the two germline ends. The chain's CDR3 is CSVEDQVGGRTYEQYF. The CDR3 region has the DNA TGCAGCGTTGAAGATCAAGTCGGCGGGCGGACCTACGAGCAGTACTTC.

This clonotype came up a few times. The chain employs TRBV29-1 and TRBJ2-2; weak D call: TRBD1 (6 bases). Germline CDR1 reads SQVTM; CDR2 reads ANQGSEA. Trimming took 0 bases from V and 5 from J, leaving 10 bases between them. The CDR3 extends over 14 amino acids. Written as DNA, the CDR3 is TGCAGCGTTGAAGATTATCAGGGGACCGGGGAGCTGTTTTTT. It specifies CSVEDYQGTGELFF.

The V and J genes are TRBV6-6 and TRBJ2-5, with unresolved D. CDR3 size: 17 residues. The germline gives CDR1 MNHNY, CDR2 SVGAGI (reference sequence). The V end was cut by 0 bases, the J end by 9 bases, with 23 bases between. CDR3 DNA: TGTGCCAGCAGTTACTCAACCGAATTCGCGGTGTATAGGGCCCAGTACTTC. Its protein product is CASSYSTEFAVYRAQYF.

The rearrangement uses TRBV28 and TRBJ2-1; 9 nucleotides match TRBD1. The CDR3 has 15 amino acids. The junction had 9 bases not matched to a gene; V was cut back by 6 bases and J by 6 bases. Germline values: CDR1 MDHEN, CDR2 SYDVKM. The CDR3 DNA reads TGTGCCAGCAGCCCCGGGACAGGGTATAGCAATGAGCAGTTCTTC. This sequence encodes CASSPGTGYSNEQFF.

The chain links TRBV5-1 to TRBJ2-3, with TRBD2 identical over 9 bases. Germline V gene lookup returns CDR1 SGHRS and CDR2 YFSETQ. The CDR3 length is 16 residues. V shed 0 bases and J 5 bases; nucleotides not matched to a gene: 7. CDR3 sequence reads: CASSLEAGGWQDTQYF. CDR3 in DNA: TGCGCCAGCAGCTTGGAGGCGGGAGGGTGGCAAGATACGCAGTATTTT. Full variable domain (rest looked up from reference TRBV5-1 and TRBJ2-3): KAGVTQTPRYLIKTRGQQVTLSCSPISGHRSVSWYQQTPGQGLQFLFEYFSETQRNKGNFPGRFSGRQFSNSRSEMNVSTLELGDSALYLCASSLEAGGWQDTQYFGPGTRLTVL.

Note on this clonotype: This likely comes from a read error, as the CDR3 has no conserved phenylalanine or tryptophan at its end. The rearrangement links TRBV6-5 to TRBJ2-7; either TRBD1 or TRBD2 may supply D (6 bases each). The V and J ends lost 5 bases and 2 bases respectively, with 16 bases between them. The CDR3 contains 15 residues. Per germline, CDR1 MNHEY and CDR2 SVGAGI. CDR3 in amino acids: CASSTRDTPTYEQYC. Written as DNA, the CDR3 is TGTGCCAGCAGTACGCGGGACACCCCAACCTACGAGCAGTACTGC.

The V call is TRBV29-1, the J call TRBJ2-7, with D tentatively TRBD2 (6 bases). Germline CDR1 is SQVTM and CDR2 is ANQGSEA. This CDR3 region has 15 residues. Trimming took 6 bases from V and 2 from J, leaving 20 bases between them. Here the CDR3 DNA reads TGCAGCGTCGGAGGGGACGGGACGGCGCCCTACGAGCAGTACTTC. This codes for CSVGGDGTAPYEQYF.

V gene TRBV7-2 combines with J gene TRBJ2-5; D gene uncertain. V lost 3 bases and J 3 bases, leaving 11 bases between the germline ends. The CDR3 is made up of 14 amino acids. CDR1 and CDR2 from the germline V gene are SGHTA and FQGNSA. The CDR3 nucleotides read TGTGCCAGCAGCTTTCAGCTAAACGAAGAGACCCAGTACTTC. This encodes CASSFQLNEETQYF.

The chain couples TRBV3-1 to TRBJ1-2; 11 bases line up with TRBD1. The J segment lost 7 bases and the V segment lost 3 bases, leaving 10 bases of the junction unmatched. Germline-derived CDR1 and CDR2 are LGHDT and YNNKEL (reference sequence). CDR3 length: 16 amino acids. Written as DNA, the CDR3 is TGTGCCAGCAGCCAGTTGGGACAGGGGGTTCTTGGTGGCTACACCTTC. Translated, it gives CASSQLGQGVLGGYTF. Drawing the rest from reference TRBV3-1 and TRBJ1-2, the complete variable domain is DTAVSQTPKYLVTQMGNDKSIKCEQNLGHDTMYWYKQDSKKFLKIMFSYNNKELIINETVPNRFSPKSPDKAHLNLHINSLELGDSAVYFCASSQLGQGVLGGYTFGSGTRLTVV.

The V and J genes are TRBV6-6 and TRBJ2-3, with D possibly being TRBD2 (5 bases). Germline V gene sequence: CDR1 MNHNY, CDR2 SVGAGI (reference sequence). V lost 3 bases, J lost 5 bases, and 15 bases lay in between. This CDR3 is built from 15 residues. CDR3 loop: CASSYSSGVRDTQYF. CDR3 nucleotide sequence: TGTGCCAGCAGTTATTCGTCCGGGGTCAGAGATACGCAGTATTTT.

The chain couples TRBV12-3 or TRBV12-4 to TRBJ2-5, with 10 bases that match TRBD1. The J call may be incorrect, as the DNA end agrees better with TRBJ2-7. The CDR3 has 16 amino acids. CDR3 in amino acids: CASSFWTGGFTGEQYF. CDR3 nucleotide sequence: TGTGCCAGCAGTTTCTGGACAGGGGGGTTTACGGGCGAGCAGTACTTC.

This clonotype has more than one count but fewer than ten. The chain couples TRBV28 to TRBJ2-7, with D perhaps matching TRBD1 (5 bases). This CDR3 has 14 residues. V lost 3 bases to trimming and J lost 3 bases, with 12 bases between them. The germline CDR1 and CDR2 sequences are MDHEN and SYDVKM. CDR3 sequence: CASSLRQGSYEQYF. Here the CDR3 DNA reads TGTGCCAGCAGTTTGCGGCAGGGTAGCTACGAGCAGTACTTC.

V is TRBV20-1 and J is TRBJ2-3; the D call may be TRBD1 or TRBD2 (5 bases each). Trimming removed 7 bases at V and 3 bases at J, with 20 bases between. The CDR3 has 15 residues. Germline CDR1 DFQATT, CDR2 SNEGSKA (reference sequence). CDR3: CSVERGPTITDTQYF. The CDR3 bases are TGCAGTGTCGAGAGGGGACCTACTATAACAGATACGCAGTATTTT.

The rearrangement uses TRBV28 and TRBJ1-1; 10 bases are a match to TRBD1. CDR1 is MDHEN and CDR2 is SYDVKM in the germline V gene. The CDR3 has 14 amino acids. V was pared by 6 bases and J by 10 bases, with 11 bases of the junction left unmatched. The CDR3 sequence is CASSATGGYEGAFF. The DNA of the CDR3 is TGTGCCAGCAGCGCGACAGGGGGCTATGAGGGAGCTTTCTTT.

This chain uses TRBV28 with TRBJ2-1; D gene uncertain. The CDR3 is 15 amino acids. Trimming cost V 3 bases and J 5 bases, with 14 bases left between them. Germline CDR1 is MDHEN and CDR2 is SYDVKM. This CDR3 is CASSFGWNRNNEQFF. CDR3 sequence (DNA): TGTGCCAGCAGTTTTGGGTGGAACCGTAACAATGAGCAGTTCTTC.

This clonotype has more than one count but fewer than ten. The genes are TRBV5-4 and TRBJ1-1; D remains unclear. V was cut by 0 bases and J by 0 bases, with 3 bases left in between. The CDR3 has 13 amino acids. CDR1 and CDR2 from the germline V gene are SGHNT and YYREEE (reference sequence). The CDR3 region has the DNA TGTGCCAGCAGCTTGGACCTGAACACTGAAGCTTTCTTT. This gives the protein CASSLDLNTEAFF.

This sequence joins TRBV28 and TRBJ1-1; tentative D call: TRBD1 (5 bases). This CDR3 is built from 15 residues. Per the germline V gene, CDR1 is MDHEN and CDR2 is SYDVKM. With 4 bases removed from V and 4 bases from J, the gap between germline ends came to 16 bases. This CDR3 reads CASSSPGTGSTEAFF. The CDR3 coding sequence is TGTGCCAGCAGTTCTCCTGGGACGGGGAGCACTGAAGCTTTCTTT. The whole variable domain, filled in from reference TRBV28 and TRBJ1-1, reads DVKVTQSSRYLVKRTGEKVFLECVQDMDHENMFWYRQDPGLGLRLIYFSYDVKMKEKGDIPEGYSVSREKKERFSLILESASTNQTSMYLCASSSPGTGSTEAFFGQGTRLTVV.